This T cell receptor (beta chain) was recovered during a study of early T cells in non-severe SARS-CoV-2 infection. Germline-derived CDR1 and CDR2 are LGHDT and YNNKEL (reference sequence). V lost 0 bases and J lost 8; bases outside the gene matches: 16. CDR3 length equals 19 residues. This clonotype was counted many times. From the 5' RACE reads, TCRdb called clonotypes with MiXCR, one entry per CDR3 protein. Seen here are 65,000 to 85,000 distinct CDR3 sequences, roughly 16% observed once, and the top ten hold about 12%. This sequence joins TRBV3-1 and TRBJ1-6; 7 bases are a match to TRBD1. The sample was whole blood. The receptor was isolated from an adult who was a healthcare worker with PCR-confirmed SARS-CoV-2 infection or an uninfected control (not recorded which). In nucleotides, the CDR3 is TGTGCCAGCAGCCAAGAATGGCCGAGACAGGGTCGACTTTATTCACCCCTCCACTTT. Translation: CASSQEWPRQGRLYSPLHF.